The 9 T cell receptor beta chains below all came from one sample that was sequenced in a study of cytomegalovirus exposure and HLA in healthy donors. Primers included in the PCR were 60 Vbeta and 13 Jbeta primers. Profiled with immunoSEQ multiplex PCR; TCRdb holds only in-frame clones, not every one. The table shows 150,000 to 200,000 clones, with roughly 79% occurring only once. Source material: PBMCs. These receptors were taken from a male donor in good health and CMV-seropositive.

The chain links TRBV5-4 to TRBJ1-2; D unclear. The V gene lost 4 bases and the J gene lost 8 bases, with 12 bases spanning the gap. CDR1 is SGHNT, CDR2 YYREEE, per germline (reference sequence). The CDR3 totals 12 residues. CDR3 amino acids: CASSLGSAGYTF. The DNA of the CDR3 is TGTGCCAGCAGCCTCGGGTCTGCAGGCTACACCTTC.

Note on this clone: An end of the junction does not agree with germline; a read error may underlie this. The chain recombines TRBV13 with TRBJ1-1; 8 nucleotides agree with TRBD1. The CDR3 runs to 14 residues. CDR1 is PRHDT, CDR2 FYEKMQ, per germline (reference sequence). The CDR3 loop reads CVSSLDRELAEAFF. Written as DNA, the CDR3 is TGTGTCAGCAGCCTGGACAGGGAACTGGCTGAAGCTTTCTTT.

The chain couples TRBV19 to TRBJ1-1; possibly TRBD1 for D (6 bases). This CDR3 is built from 13 residues. Germline V gene data show CDR1 as LNHDA and CDR2 as SQIVND (reference sequence). Deletions cut 3 bases from V and 11 bases from J, with 16 bases between. CDR3 in amino acids: CASSIGTQRGAFF. The CDR3 nucleotides read TGTGCCAGTAGTATCGGGACACAGAGAGGGGCTTTCTTT.

This clone has only one observation. The V gene is TRBV6-6, the J gene TRBJ2-1; 8 bases are a match to TRBD1. Germline V gene data show CDR1 as MNHNY and CDR2 as SVGAGI (reference sequence). The CDR3 length is 15 residues. The J segment lost 8 bases and the V segment lost 4 bases, leaving 10 bases of the junction unmatched. CDR3 in DNA: TGTGCCAGCAGTTTTCCGGGACAGGTCGGAGATGAGCAGTTCTTC. Residues: CASSFPGQVGDEQFF.

This sequence joins TRBV2 and TRBJ1-1; 7 positions agree with TRBD1. CDR3 length: 13 residues. Germline CDR1 and CDR2: SNHLY and FYNNEI. After removal of 5 bases from V and 1 base from J, the junction contained 1 base not matched to a gene. The CDR3 spells CASSRQGNTEAFF. DNA for the CDR3: TGTGCCAGCAGTCGACAGGGGAACACTGAAGCTTTCTTT.

The chain joins TRBV6-1 to TRBJ2-4; D unresolved. The CDR3 loop spans 13 amino acids. V gave up 0 bases and J gave up 9 bases, with 9 bases separating them. The germline gives CDR1 MNHNS, CDR2 SASEGT. DNA of the CDR3: TGTGCCAGCAGTGAAGCTCAACATTTCATTCAGTACTTC. The encoded protein is CASSEAQHFIQYF.

The V and J genes are TRBV6-1 and TRBJ1-2, with D possibly being TRBD1 (5 bases). Germline lookup yields CDR1 MNHNS and CDR2 SASEGT. The CDR3 extends over 12 amino acids. Deletions cut 8 bases from V and 6 bases from J, with 13 bases between. DNA for the CDR3: TGTGCCAGCGGTCAAAGGGGTGATGGCTACACCTTC. This encodes CASGQRGDGYTF.

The chain uses TRBV6-4 and TRBJ2-1, with 9 positions matching TRBD1. The junction had 8 bases not matched to a gene; V was cut back by 0 bases and J by 8 bases. CDR3 length: 16 residues. CDR1 MRHNA and CDR2 SNTAGT come from the germline V gene. The CDR3 coding sequence is TGTGCCAGCAGTGACTCGGGACAGGGTCGTGGAGATGAGCAGTTCTTC. This codes for CASSDSGQGRGDEQFF.

V usage is TRBV4-1 and J usage is TRBJ2-3; D perhaps matches TRBD1 (6 bases). The CDR3 covers 15 residues. Germline V CDR1 and CDR2: MGHRA, YSYEKL. Deletions cut 1 base from V and 3 bases from J, with 11 bases between. Here the CDR3 DNA reads TGCGCCAGCAGCCAAGCAGGGGTGGGGACAGATACGCAGTATTTT. Protein sequence: CASSQAGVGTDTQYF.